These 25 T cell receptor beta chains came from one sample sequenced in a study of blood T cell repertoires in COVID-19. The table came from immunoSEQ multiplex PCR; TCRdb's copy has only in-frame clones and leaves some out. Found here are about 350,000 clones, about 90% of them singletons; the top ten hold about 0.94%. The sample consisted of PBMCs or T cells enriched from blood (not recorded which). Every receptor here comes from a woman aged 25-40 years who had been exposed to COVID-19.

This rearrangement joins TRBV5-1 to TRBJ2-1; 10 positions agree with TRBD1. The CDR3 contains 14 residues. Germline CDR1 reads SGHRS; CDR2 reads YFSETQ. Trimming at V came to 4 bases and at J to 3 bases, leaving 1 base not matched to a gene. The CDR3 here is CASSRTGGYNEQFF. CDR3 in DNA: TGCGCCAGCAGCCGGACAGGGGGCTACAATGAGCAGTTCTTC.

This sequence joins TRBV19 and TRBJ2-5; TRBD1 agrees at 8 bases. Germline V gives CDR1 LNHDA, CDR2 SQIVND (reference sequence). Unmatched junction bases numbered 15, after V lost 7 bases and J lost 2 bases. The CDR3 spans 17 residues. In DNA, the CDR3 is TGTGCCAGTACCCGGGGCTACGGGGACAGGACTCAAGAGACCCAGTACTTC. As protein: CASTRGYGDRTQETQYF.

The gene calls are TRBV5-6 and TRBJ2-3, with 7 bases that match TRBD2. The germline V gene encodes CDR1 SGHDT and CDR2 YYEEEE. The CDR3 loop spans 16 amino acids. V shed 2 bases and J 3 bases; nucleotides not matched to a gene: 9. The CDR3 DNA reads TGTGCCAGCAGCTTAGACCCGGCGGGAGTTACAGATACGCAGTATTTT. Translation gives CASSLDPAGVTDTQYF.

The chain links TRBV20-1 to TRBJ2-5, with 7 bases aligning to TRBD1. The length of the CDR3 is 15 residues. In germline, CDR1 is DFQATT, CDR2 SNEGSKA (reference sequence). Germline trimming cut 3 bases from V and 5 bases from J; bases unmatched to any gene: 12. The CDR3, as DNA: TGCAGTGCTAGTCCTACACAGGGGTCGTGGGAGACCCAGTACTTC. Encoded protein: CSASPTQGSWETQYF.

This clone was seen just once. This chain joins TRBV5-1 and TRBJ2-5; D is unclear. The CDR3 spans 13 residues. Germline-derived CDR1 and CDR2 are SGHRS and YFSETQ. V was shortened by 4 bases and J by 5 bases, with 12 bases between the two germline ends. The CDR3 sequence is CASSLETRETQYF. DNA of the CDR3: TGCGCCAGCAGCCTGGAAACGAGGGAGACCCAGTACTTC.

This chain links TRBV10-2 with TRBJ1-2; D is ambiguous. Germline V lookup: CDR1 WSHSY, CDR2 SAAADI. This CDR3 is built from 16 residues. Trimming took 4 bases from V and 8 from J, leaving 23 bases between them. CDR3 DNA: TGCGCCAGCAGTGGCCCCCTTCCGGGGAGGGAGCGAGGCTACACCTTC. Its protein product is CASSGPLPGRERGYTF.

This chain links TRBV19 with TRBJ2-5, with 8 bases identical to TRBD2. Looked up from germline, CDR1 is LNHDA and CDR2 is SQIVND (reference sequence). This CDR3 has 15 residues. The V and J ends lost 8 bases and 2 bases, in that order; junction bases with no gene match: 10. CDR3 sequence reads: CASPPLAAPQETQYF. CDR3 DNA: TGTGCCAGTCCCCCACTAGCGGCCCCTCAAGAGACCCAGTACTTC.

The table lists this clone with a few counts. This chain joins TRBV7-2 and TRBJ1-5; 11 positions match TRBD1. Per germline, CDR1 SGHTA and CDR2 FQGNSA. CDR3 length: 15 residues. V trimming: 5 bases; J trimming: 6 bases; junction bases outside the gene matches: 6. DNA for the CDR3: TGTGCCAGCAGCGACCGGGACAGGGGGGTTCAGCCCCAGCATTTT. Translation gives CASSDRDRGVQPQHF.

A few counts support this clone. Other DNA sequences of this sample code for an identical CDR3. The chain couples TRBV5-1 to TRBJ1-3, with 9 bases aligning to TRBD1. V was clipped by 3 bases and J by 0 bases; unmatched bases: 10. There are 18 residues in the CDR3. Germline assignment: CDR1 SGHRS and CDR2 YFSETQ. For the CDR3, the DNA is TGCGCCAGCAGCTCGACTCCTGGACAGGGGTCCTCTGGAAACACCATATATTTT. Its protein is CASSSTPGQGSSGNTIYF.

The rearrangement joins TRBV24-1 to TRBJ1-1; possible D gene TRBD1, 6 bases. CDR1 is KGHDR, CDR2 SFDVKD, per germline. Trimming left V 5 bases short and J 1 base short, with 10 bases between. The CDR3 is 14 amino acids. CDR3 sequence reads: CATSGAGENTEAFF. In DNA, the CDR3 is TGTGCCACCAGTGGGGCAGGGGAGAACACTGAAGCTTTCTTT.

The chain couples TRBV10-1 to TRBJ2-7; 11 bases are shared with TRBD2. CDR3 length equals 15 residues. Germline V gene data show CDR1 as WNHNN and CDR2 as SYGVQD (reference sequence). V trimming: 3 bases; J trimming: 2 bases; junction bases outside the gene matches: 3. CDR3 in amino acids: CASSEGTSGAYEQYF. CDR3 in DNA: TGCGCCAGCAGTGAAGGGACTAGCGGAGCCTACGAGCAGTACTTC.

The CDR3, as DNA: TGTGCCAGCACCCTAGCGGGACCCTACAATGAGCAGTTCTTC. Its protein is CASTLAGPYNEQFF. The chain is built from TRBV7-9 and TRBJ2-1, with 9 bases fitting TRBD2. The CDR3 covers 14 residues. J was trimmed by 2 bases and V by 7 bases; bases with no gene match: 3. The germline V gene encodes CDR1 SEHNR and CDR2 FQNEAQ (reference sequence).

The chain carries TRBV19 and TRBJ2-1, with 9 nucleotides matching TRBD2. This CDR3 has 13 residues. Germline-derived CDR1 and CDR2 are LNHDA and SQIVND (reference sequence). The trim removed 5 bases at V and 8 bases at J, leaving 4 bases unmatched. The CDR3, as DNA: TGTGCCAGTAGTGGCGGGAGGGGGGATGAGCAGTTCTTC. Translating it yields CASSGGRGDEQFF.

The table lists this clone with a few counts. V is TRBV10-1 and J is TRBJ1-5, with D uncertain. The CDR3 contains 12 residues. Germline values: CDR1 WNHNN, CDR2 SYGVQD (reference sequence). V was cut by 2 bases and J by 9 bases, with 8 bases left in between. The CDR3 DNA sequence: TGCGCCAGCAGTGAGGAGGGTGGGCCCCAGCATTTT. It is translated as CASSEEGGPQHF.

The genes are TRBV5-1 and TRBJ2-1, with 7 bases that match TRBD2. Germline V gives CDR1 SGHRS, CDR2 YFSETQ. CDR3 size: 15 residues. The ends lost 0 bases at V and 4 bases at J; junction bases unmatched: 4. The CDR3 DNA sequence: TGCGCCAGCAGCTTGGAACTAGCGCAATACAATGAGCAGTTCTTC. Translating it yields CASSLELAQYNEQFF.

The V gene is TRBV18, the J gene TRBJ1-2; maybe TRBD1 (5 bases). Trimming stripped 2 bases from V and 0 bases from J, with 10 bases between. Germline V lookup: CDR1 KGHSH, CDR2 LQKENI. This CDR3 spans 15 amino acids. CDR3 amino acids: CASSPGRDANYGYTF. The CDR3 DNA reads TGTGCCAGCTCACCAGGGAGGGACGCTAACTATGGCTACACCTTC.

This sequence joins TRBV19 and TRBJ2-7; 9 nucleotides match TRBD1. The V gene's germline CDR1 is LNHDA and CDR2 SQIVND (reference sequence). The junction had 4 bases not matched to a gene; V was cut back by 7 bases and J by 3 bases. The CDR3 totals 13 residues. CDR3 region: CASKRTGDYEQYF. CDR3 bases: TGTGCCAGTAAAAGGACAGGGGACTACGAGCAGTACTTC.

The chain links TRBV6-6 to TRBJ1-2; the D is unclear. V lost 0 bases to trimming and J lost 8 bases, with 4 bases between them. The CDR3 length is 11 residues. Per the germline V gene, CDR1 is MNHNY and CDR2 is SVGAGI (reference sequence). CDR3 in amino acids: CASSYSQGYTF. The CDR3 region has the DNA TGTGCCAGCAGTTACTCGCAGGGCTACACCTTC.

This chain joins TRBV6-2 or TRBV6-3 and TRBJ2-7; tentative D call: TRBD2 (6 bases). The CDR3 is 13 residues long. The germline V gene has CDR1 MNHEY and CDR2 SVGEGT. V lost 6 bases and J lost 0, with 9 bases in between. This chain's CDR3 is CASSMDYSYEQYF. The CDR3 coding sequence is TGTGCCAGCAGCATGGACTACTCCTACGAGCAGTACTTC.

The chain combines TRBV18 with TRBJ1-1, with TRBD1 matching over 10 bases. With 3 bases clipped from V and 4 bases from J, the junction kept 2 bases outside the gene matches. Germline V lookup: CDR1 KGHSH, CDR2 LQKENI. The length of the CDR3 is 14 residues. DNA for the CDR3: TGTGCCAGCTCACCCGGACAGGGGGTCACTGAAGCTTTCTTT. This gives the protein CASSPGQGVTEAFF. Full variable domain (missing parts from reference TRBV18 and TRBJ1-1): NAGVMQNPRHLVRRRGQEARLRCSPMKGHSHVYWYRQLPEEGLKFMVYLQKENIIDESGMPKERFSAEFPKEGPSILRIQQVVRGDSAAYFCASSPGQGVTEAFFGQGTRLTVV.

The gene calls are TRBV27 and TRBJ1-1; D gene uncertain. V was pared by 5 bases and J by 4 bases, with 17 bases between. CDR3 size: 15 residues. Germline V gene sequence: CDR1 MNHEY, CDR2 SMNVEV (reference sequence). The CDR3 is CASSTNQGFGTEAFF. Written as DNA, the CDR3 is TGTGCCAGCAGTACTAACCAAGGCTTTGGCACTGAAGCTTTCTTT.

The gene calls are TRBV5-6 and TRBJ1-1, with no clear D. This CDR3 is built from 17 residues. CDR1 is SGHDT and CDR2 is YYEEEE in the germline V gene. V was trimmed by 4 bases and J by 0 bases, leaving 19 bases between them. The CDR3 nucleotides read TGTGCCAGCAGCCCCGGTCTTATCCAAGCGATGAACACTGAAGCTTTCTTT. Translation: CASSPGLIQAMNTEAFF.

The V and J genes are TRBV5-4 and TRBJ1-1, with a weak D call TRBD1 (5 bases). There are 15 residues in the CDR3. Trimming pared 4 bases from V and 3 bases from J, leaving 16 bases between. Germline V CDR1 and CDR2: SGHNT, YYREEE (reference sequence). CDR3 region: CASSKGLTVDTEAFF. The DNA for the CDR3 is TGTGCCAGCAGCAAGGGGTTGACGGTTGACACTGAAGCTTTCTTT.

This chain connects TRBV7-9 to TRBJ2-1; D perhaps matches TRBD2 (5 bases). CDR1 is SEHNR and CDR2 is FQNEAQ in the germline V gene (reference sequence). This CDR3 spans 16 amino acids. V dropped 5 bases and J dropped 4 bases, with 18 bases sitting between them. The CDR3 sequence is CASSPSPYGGYNEQFF. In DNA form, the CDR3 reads TGTGCCAGCAGCCCATCGCCCTACGGAGGTTACAATGAGCAGTTCTTC.

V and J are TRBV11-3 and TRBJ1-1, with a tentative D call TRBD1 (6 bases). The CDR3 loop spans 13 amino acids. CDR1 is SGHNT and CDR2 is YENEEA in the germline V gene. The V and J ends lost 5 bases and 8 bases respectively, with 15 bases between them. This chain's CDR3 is CASSPPDRPEAFF. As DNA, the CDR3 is TGTGCCAGCAGCCCGCCGGACAGACCAGAAGCTTTCTTT.